One sample yielded the 14 T cell receptor beta chains listed below, sequenced in a study of blood T cell repertoires in COVID-19. The repertoire was sequenced with immunoSEQ multiplex PCR; TCRdb's copy has only in-frame clones and lacks some. The sample has tens of thousands of clones, 60% to 85% seen once. The material sequenced was peripheral blood. These TCRs come from an elderly woman with acute or convalescent COVID-19.

Concerning this clone itself: The identical CDR3 is also encoded by other nucleotide sequences in the sample. The rearrangement links TRBV5-1 to TRBJ1-6; D is possibly TRBD1 (5 bases). CDR3 length: 15 amino acids. Germline V gene sequence: CDR1 SGHRS, CDR2 YFSETQ. The germline V and J ends were trimmed by 0 bases and 9 bases, with 13 bases remaining between them. As DNA, the CDR3 is TGCGCCAGCAGCTTGGCTGGGCAGGGAGGTTCACCCCTCCACTTT. Its translation is CASSLAGQGGSPLHF.

J is TRBJ2-1 and V is TRBV2; 12 bases fit TRBD2. There are 14 residues in the CDR3. Losses at the gene ends were 6 bases for V and 7 bases for J; bases not matched to a gene: 4. The germline V gene encodes CDR1 SNHLY and CDR2 FYNNEI. CDR3 sequence: CASRTGTSGNEQFF. The CDR3 DNA reads TGTGCCAGCAGAACCGGGACTAGCGGGAATGAGCAGTTCTTC.

J is TRBJ2-5 and V is TRBV18; TRBD2 aligns across 15 bases. V lost 0 bases to trimming and J lost 6 bases; unmatched junction nucleotides: 2. The CDR3 has 16 amino acids. Germline V gene data show CDR1 as KGHSH and CDR2 as LQKENI. The DNA of the CDR3 is TGTGCCAGCTCACCACCGGGACTAGCGGGAGGAAAGACCCAGTACTTC. Its translation: CASSPPGLAGGKTQYF.

The CDR3 region is CASSLGLSPLEQYF. DNA of the CDR3: TGTGCCAGCAGTTTGGGCCTCTCCCCACTCGAGCAGTACTTC. The chain is built from TRBV6-6 and TRBJ2-7; D gene uncertain. V lost 4 bases and J lost 6, with 16 bases in between. Germline V CDR1 and CDR2: MNHNY, SVGAGI (reference sequence). This CDR3 is 14 amino acids long.

The chain uses TRBV10-2 and TRBJ2-1, with D perhaps TRBD2 (6 bases). Trimming cost V 0 bases and J 5 bases, with 17 bases left between them. Germline-derived CDR1 and CDR2 are WSHSY and SAAADI. This CDR3 is 17 amino acids long. The CDR3 sequence: CASSESWGGNGDNEQFF. As DNA, the CDR3 is TGCGCCAGCAGTGAGTCGTGGGGCGGGAATGGGGACAATGAGCAGTTCTTC.

The chain recombines TRBV9 with TRBJ1-2; 10 bases fit TRBD1. Germline trimming cut 2 bases from V and 7 bases from J; bases unmatched to any gene: 8. The CDR3 covers 15 residues. Looked up from germline, CDR1 is SGDLS and CDR2 is YYNGEE. CDR3 residues: CASSVGDRGFRGYTF. The CDR3 bases are TGTGCCAGCAGCGTGGGGGACAGGGGCTTTCGTGGCTACACCTTC.

V usage is TRBV10-3 and J usage is TRBJ1-4; 12 positions match TRBD1. This CDR3 comprises 16 residues. Germline V gene data show CDR1 as ENHRY and CDR2 as SYGVKD. J was trimmed by 2 bases and V by 10 bases; bases with no gene match: 8. CDR3 amino acids: CATRGTGGWTNEKLFF. The CDR3 region has the DNA TGTGCCACCAGGGGGACAGGGGGCTGGACTAATGAAAAACTGTTTTTT.

The chain combines TRBV4-3 with TRBJ1-6; the D is unclear. CDR1 and CDR2 from the germline V gene are LGHNA and YSLEER. The V end lost 6 bases, the J end lost 7 bases, and 16 bases lay between the germline ends. CDR3 length: 15 residues. The CDR3 here is CASSQTTIQNSPLHF. The CDR3 coding sequence is TGCGCCAGCAGTCAAACGACTATACAGAATTCACCCCTCCACTTT.

This clone was picked up a small number of times. The chain combines TRBV25-1 with TRBJ1-2, with TRBD1 matching over 12 bases. Per germline, CDR1 MGHDK and CDR2 SYGVNS. The CDR3 totals 17 residues. The V segment lost 4 bases and the J segment 7 bases; nucleotides outside the gene matches: 13. In DNA, the CDR3 is TGTGCCAGCAGTGGGGACAGGGGGCGACGAAATGAGGGTGGCTACACCTTC. Its translation: CASSGDRGRRNEGGYTF.

V usage is TRBV28 and J usage is TRBJ1-1; 9 nucleotides match TRBD1. V trimming: 4 bases; J trimming: 1 base; junction bases outside the gene matches: 13. There are 18 residues in the CDR3. The germline gives CDR1 MDHEN, CDR2 SYDVKM. CDR3 sequence reads: CASSSPGQGTWGNTEAFF. CDR3 DNA: TGTGCCAGCAGTTCGCCGGGACAGGGAACATGGGGGAACACTGAAGCTTTCTTT.

The chain couples TRBV19 to TRBJ1-6, with 9 bases identical to TRBD1. J lost 7 bases, V lost 5 bases, and 6 bases had no gene match. Germline CDR1 LNHDA, CDR2 SQIVND (reference sequence). The CDR3 runs 15 residues. The CDR3 sequence is CASSVQGAQNSPLHF. The DNA of the CDR3 is TGTGCCAGTAGTGTACAGGGGGCGCAAAATTCACCCCTCCACTTT. Together with reference TRBV19 and TRBJ1-6, the CDR3 gives the full variable domain: DGGITQSPKYLFRKEGQNVTLSCEQNLNHDAMYWYRQDPGQGLRLIYYSQIVNDFQKGDIAEGYSVSREKKESFPLTVTSAQKNPTAFYLCASSVQGAQNSPLHFGNGTRLTVT.

The V gene is TRBV5-1, the J gene TRBJ1-3; D is possibly TRBD1 (5 bases). In germline, CDR1 is SGHRS, CDR2 YFSETQ. The V end lost 4 bases, the J end lost 1 base, and 12 bases lay between the germline ends. The CDR3 is 15 residues long. CDR3 protein: CASSPSTVSGNTIYF. The CDR3 DNA sequence: TGCGCCAGCAGCCCTTCGACAGTGTCTGGAAACACCATATATTTT.

The V and J genes are TRBV2 and TRBJ1-3; TRBD1 might be the D (5 bases). The V gene's germline CDR1 is SNHLY and CDR2 FYNNEI. The CDR3 contains 14 residues. The V end lost 7 bases, the J end lost 2 bases, and 12 bases lay between the germline ends. CDR3 region: CASNPAGPGNTIYF. DNA of the CDR3: TGTGCCAGCAACCCAGCGGGACCTGGAAACACCATATATTTT.

V and J are TRBV12-5 and TRBJ2-5, with D perhaps matching TRBD2 (7 bases). Germline V gene data show CDR1 as LGHNT and CDR2 as FRNRAP. V was clipped by 3 bases and J by 5 bases, with 13 bases between them. CDR3 size: 14 residues. This CDR3 reads CASGFSGGRETQYF. The CDR3 nucleotides are TGTGCTAGTGGTTTTTCCGGGGGGCGGGAGACCCAGTACTTC.